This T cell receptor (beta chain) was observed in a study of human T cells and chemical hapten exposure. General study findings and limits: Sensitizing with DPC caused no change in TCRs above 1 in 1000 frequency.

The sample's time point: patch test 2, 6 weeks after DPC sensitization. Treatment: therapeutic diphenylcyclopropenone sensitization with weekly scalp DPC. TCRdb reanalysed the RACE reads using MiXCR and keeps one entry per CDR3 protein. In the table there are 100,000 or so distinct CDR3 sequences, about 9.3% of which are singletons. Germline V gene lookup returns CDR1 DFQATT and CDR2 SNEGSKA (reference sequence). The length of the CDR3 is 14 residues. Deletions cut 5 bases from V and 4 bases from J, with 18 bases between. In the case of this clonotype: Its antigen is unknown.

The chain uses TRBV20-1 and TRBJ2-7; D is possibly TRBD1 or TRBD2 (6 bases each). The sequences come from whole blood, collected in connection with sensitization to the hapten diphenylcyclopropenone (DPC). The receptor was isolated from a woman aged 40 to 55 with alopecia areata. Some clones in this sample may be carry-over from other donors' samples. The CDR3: CSAPRRDTAYEQYF. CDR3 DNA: TGCAGTGCTCCCCGGCGGGACACCGCATACGAGCAGTACTTC.